Sequencing of this TCR beta chain was carried out in a study of tumor-infiltrating lymphocytes in primary liver carcinoma (dated by TCRdb to the late 2010s). About the investigation overall: The five patients, three men and two women aged 30 to 69 years, had hepatocellular carcinoma (four) or combined HCC and intrahepatic cholangiocarcinoma (one). Each sample produced about 3.65 to 7.13 million productive TCRbeta reads, and read depth showed no significant difference between tissue types. Reproducibility between technical replicate repertoires was high, with correlation coefficients above 0.95 and mean shared-clone rates approximately 0.9. Tumors of the five patients were stage T1-T3 N0M0 with maximum diameters of about 4 to 10 cm. A total of roughly 35 specimens from 5 patients went through TCRbeta repertoire sequencing, namely 25 tumor regions, 5 adjacent noncancerous liver tissues and 5 peripheral blood samples. To link TCRbeta repertoire diversity with the local molecular phenotype, the approximately 25 tumor region samples were profiled using Agilent mRNA microarrays. The study combined TCRbeta repertoire sequencing, expression microarrays and whole-exome sequencing across five regions of each liver tumor, with adjacent normal tissue and blood.

On this clonotype itself: Its antigen is still unknown. At one end the junction does not follow the germline gene, possibly because of a read error.

CDR1 and CDR2 are drawn from the germline V gene: MNHEY, SVGAGI. Its CDR3 holds 13 amino acids, cysteine through phenylalanine. The sequence is cut down to CDR3 DNA, 39 bases in frame from base 1. Starting from around 500 ng total RNA, TCRbeta-specific cDNA was produced by reverse transcription with a constant-region primer and ProtoScript II reverse transcriptase. Construction of the TCRbeta libraries relied on three nested rounds of multiplex PCR, following a slightly modified ARM-PCR procedure. The first two PCR rounds used multiplex TRBV1-TRBV30 forward primers with a Cbeta reverse primer, each for around 10 cycles. A final 25-cycle PCR with Deep VentR polymerase added sample barcodes and Illumina adapters. Amplicons of 200-500 bp were gel-purified with a QIAquick gel extraction kit before sequencing. An Illumina HiSeq 2500 was used to sequence the TCRbeta amplicons, generating 250-bp paired-end reads. The study's own analysis went as follows. Trimmomatic v0.33 was used to quality-trim the reads, and FLASH v1.2.11 was used to merge paired reads so that full CDR3 sequences could be recovered. V, D and J germline segments were assigned to the rearranged TCRbeta sequences using MiGEC v1.2.1b. Clonotype statistics, along with Shannon-Wiener diversity indices, were calculated using VDJtools v1.0.0. To reduce sampling bias, subsequent analyses other than the diversity analysis used only the 250 most abundant clonotypes in each sample. Through fastp at Q25 and MiXCR, TCRdb rebuilt clones from the public reads, retaining in-frame beta chains. One record per CDR3 amino acid sequence lists the most common genes and DNA. The V and J calls and clone size come from TCRdb's table, not from the authors' own analysis. A total of tens of thousands of distinct CDR3 sequences appear in this sample, 72% of them only once. 15% to 20% of the sample is taken by the ten largest.

Total RNA and DNA were co-extracted without cell sorting from around 20-30 mg of bulk tissue using the AllPrep DNA/RNA mini kit. A handful of patients with histopathologically diagnosed primary liver carcinoma underwent surgical resection in China between November 2015 and March 2016. Patients had chronic HBV infection and were treatment-naive at sampling. Five spatially separated regions were sampled from each tumor: the superior, inferior, left-lateral and right-lateral poles, plus the tumor centre. Histology showed that every tumor sample contained more than 80% viable tumor cells. Fresh tumor and adjacent tissue pieces were bisected; one half was stored in RNAlater at -80°C, the other sent for histology. What the research found in general, with its limitations: Only about 7.5-25% of top clones were found in all five regions of a tumor, suggesting spatial heterogeneity of tumor-infiltrating T cells. Repertoire overlap was found to be higher between tumor regions (mean approximately 35%) than between tumor-adjacent (roughly 17%) or tumor-blood (around 15%) pairs, consistent with antigen-driven expansion. Compared with blood, tumors had a significantly larger share of the repertoire taken up by the top 250 clones (p = 0.039). With just 4 or 5 patients in the study, the authors point out that the findings should be validated in a larger study. Because the samples were bulk and unsorted, CD4+ and CD8+ T cell repertoires could not be compared. Only the TCR beta chain was sequenced, so true repertoire diversity is likely underestimated because unpaired alpha chains were not captured.

The chain is encoded by TRBV6-5 joined to TRBJ2-1; too little of a D gene remains to name it. The sequence was obtained from a man in his forties with primary liver carcinoma and hepatitis B virus infection. The sample taken for sequencing was liver tumor tissue from sampling region 1. What the cell subset or site label conveys for this sample: tumor region T1, superior pole. The base sequence is TGTGCCAGCAGCTGGACGGGTAACGATGAGCAGTTCTTT. The resulting protein is CASSWTGNDEQFF.